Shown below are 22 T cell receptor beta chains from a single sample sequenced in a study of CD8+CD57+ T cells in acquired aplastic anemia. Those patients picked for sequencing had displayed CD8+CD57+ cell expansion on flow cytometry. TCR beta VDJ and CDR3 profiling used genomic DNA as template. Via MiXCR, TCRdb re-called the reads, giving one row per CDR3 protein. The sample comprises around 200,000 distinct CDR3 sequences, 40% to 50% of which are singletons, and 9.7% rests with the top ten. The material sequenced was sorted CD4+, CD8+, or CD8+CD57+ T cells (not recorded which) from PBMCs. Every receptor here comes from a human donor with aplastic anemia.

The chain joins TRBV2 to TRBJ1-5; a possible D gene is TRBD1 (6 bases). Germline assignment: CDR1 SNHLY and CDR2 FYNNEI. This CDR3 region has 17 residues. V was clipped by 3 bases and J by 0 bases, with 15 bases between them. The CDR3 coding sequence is TGTGCCAGCAGTGAGGCAGGGAGGGGGAATAGCAATCAGCCCCAGCATTTT. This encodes CASSEAGRGNSNQPQHF.

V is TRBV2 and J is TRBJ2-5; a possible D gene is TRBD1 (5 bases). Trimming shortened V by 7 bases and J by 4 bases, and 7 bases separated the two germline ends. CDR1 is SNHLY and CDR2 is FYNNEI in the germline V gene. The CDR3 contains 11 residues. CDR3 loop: CASIQGETQYF. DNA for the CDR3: TGTGCCAGCATCCAGGGAGAGACCCAGTACTTC.

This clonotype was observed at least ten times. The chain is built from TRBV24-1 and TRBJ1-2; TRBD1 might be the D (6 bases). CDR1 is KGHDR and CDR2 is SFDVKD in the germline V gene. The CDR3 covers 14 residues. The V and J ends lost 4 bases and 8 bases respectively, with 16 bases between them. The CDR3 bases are TGTGCCACCAGTGAGGGACACCTGCTAGAGGGCTACACCTTC. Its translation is CATSEGHLLEGYTF.

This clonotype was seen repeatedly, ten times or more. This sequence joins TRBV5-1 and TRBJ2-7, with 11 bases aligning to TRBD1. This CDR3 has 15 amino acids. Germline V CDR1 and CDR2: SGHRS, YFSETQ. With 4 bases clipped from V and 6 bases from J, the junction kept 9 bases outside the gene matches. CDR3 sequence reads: CASSPGTGGISEQYF. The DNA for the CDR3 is TGCGCCAGCAGCCCGGGGACAGGGGGTATCTCCGAGCAGTACTTC. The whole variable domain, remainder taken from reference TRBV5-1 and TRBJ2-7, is KAGVTQTPRYLIKTRGQQVTLSCSPISGHRSVSWYQQTPGQGLQFLFEYFSETQRNKGNFPGRFSGRQFSNSRSEMNVSTLELGDSALYLCASSPGTGGISEQYFGPGTRLTVT.

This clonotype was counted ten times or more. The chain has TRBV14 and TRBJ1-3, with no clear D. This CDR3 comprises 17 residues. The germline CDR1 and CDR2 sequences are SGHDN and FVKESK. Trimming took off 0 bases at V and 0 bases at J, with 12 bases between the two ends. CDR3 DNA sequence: TGTGCCAGCAGCCAAGATCGAATACAGAGCTCTGGAAACACCATATATTTT. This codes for CASSQDRIQSSGNTIYF. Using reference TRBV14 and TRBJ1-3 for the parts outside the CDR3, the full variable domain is EAGVTQFPSHSVIEKGQTVTLRCDPISGHDNLYWYRRVMGKEIKFLLHFVKESKQDESGMPNNRFLAERTGGTYSTLKVQPAELEDSGVYFCASSQDRIQSSGNTIYFGEGSWLTVV.

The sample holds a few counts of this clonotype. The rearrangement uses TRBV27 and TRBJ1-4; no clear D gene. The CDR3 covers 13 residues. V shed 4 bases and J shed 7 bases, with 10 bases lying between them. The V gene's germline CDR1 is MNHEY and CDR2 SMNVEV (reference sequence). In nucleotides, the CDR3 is TGTGCCAGCAGTTCGCTTAGAGGTGAAAAACTGTTTTTT. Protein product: CASSSLRGEKLFF.

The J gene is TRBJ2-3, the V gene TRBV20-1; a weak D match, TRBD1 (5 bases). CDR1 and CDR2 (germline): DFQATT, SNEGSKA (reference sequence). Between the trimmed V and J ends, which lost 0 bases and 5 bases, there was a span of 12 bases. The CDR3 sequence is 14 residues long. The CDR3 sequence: CSARDARQGDTQYF. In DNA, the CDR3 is TGCAGTGCTAGAGATGCCAGGCAGGGAGATACGCAGTATTTT.

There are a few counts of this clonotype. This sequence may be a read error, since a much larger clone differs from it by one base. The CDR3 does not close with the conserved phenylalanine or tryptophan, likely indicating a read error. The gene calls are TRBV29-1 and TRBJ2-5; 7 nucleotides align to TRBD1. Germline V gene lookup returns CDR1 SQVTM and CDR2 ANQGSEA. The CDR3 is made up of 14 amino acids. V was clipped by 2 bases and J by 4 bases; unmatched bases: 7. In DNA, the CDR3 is TGCAGCGTTGAAAGGGGGCTCCTGAGAGAGACCCAGTACTCC. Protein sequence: CSVERGLLRETQYS.

The CDR3 DNA reads as TGCAGCGTTACGGGAAGGAAGGGCTACACCTTC. Amino acids: CSVTGRKGYTF. The chain couples TRBV29-1 to TRBJ1-2; D not certain. The germline CDR1 and CDR2 sequences are SQVTM and ANQGSEA. This CDR3 has 11 amino acids. Trimming left V 5 bases short and J 8 bases short, with 12 bases between.

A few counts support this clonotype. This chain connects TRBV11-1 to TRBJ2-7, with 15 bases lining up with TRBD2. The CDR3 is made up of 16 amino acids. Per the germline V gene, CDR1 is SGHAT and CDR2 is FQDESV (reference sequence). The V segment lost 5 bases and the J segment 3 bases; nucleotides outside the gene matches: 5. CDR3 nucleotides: TGTGCCAGCAGCCCAGGGACTAGCGGGAGGAACTACGAGCAGTACTTC. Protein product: CASSPGTSGRNYEQYF.

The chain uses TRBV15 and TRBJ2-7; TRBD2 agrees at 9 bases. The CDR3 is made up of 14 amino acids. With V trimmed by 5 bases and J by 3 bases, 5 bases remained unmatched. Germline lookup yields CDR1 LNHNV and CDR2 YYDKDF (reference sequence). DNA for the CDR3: TGTGCCACCAGCGGAAGCGGGAGGATCTACGAGCAGTACTTC. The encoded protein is CATSGSGRIYEQYF.

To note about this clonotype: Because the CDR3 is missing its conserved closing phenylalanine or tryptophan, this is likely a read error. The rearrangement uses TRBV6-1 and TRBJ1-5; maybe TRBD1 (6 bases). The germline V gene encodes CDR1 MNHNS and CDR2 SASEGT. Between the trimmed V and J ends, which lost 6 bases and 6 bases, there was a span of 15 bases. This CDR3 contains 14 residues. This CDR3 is CASSQLQGSQPQHL. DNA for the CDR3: TGTGCCAGCAGCCAATTACAGGGAAGTCAGCCCCAGCATCTT.

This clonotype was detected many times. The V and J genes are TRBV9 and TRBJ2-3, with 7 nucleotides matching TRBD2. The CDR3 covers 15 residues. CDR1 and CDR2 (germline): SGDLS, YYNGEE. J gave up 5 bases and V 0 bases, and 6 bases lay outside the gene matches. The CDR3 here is CASSVDPSGVDTQYF. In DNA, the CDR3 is TGTGCCAGCAGCGTAGACCCTAGCGGAGTAGATACGCAGTATTTT.

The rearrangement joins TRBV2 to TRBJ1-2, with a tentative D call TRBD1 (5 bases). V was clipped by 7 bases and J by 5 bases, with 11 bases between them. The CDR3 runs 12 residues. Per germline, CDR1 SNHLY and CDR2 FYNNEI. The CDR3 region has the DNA TGTGCCAGCACGACAGCGATGTATGGCTACACCTTC. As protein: CASTTAMYGYTF.

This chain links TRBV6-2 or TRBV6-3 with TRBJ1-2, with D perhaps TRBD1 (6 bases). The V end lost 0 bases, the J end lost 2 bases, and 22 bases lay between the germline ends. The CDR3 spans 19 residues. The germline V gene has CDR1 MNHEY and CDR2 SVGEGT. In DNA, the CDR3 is TGTGCCAGCAGTTACTCTGACAGGCCCGTCGGCATGCTAAACTATGGCTACACCTTC. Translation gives CASSYSDRPVGMLNYGYTF.

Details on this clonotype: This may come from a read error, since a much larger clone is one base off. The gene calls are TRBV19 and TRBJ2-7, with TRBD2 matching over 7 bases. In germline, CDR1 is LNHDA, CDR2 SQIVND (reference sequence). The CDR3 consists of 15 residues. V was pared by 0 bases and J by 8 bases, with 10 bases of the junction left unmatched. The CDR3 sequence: CASSIDRAGISKQYF. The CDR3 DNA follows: TGTGCCAGTAGTATAGACCGAGCGGGAATCTCCAAGCAGTACTTC.

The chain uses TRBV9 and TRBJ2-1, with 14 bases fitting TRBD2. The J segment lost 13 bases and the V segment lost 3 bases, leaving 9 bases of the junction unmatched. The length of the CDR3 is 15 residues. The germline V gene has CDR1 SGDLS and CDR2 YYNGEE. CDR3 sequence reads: CASSEGLAGATRQFF. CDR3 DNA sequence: TGTGCCAGCAGCGAGGGACTAGCGGGGGCGACACGTCAGTTCTTC.

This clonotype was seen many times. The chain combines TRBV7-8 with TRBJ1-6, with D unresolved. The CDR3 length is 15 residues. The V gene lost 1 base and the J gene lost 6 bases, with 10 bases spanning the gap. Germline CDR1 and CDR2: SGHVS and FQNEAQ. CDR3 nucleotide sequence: TGTGCCAGCAGCTTAGTGATCATGGGTAATTCACCCCTCCACTTT. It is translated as CASSLVIMGNSPLHF.

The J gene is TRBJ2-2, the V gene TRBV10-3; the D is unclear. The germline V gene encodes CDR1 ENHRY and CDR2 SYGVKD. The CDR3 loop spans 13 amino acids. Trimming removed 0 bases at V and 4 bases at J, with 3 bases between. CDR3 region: CAISESSTGELFF. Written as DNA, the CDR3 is TGTGCCATCAGTGAGTCTAGCACCGGGGAGCTGTTTTTT.

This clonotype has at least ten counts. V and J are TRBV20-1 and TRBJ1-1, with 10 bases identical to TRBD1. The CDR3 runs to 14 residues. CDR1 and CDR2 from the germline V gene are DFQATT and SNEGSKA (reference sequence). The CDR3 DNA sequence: TGCAGGGCATCGACAGGGGGCTCGAACACTGAAGCTTTCTTT. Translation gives CRASTGGSNTEAFF.

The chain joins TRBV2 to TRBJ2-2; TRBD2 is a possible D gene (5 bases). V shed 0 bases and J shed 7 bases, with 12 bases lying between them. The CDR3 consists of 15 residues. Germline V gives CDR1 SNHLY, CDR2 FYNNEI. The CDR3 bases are TGTGCCAGCAGTGAAGCGCGCGGGCCGGTCGGGGAGCTGTTTTTT. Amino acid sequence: CASSEARGPVGELFF.

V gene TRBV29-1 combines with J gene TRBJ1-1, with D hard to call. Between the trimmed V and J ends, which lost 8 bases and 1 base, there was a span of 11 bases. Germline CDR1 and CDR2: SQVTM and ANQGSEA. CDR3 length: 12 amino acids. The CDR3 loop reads CSIVPGNTEAFF. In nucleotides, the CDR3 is TGCAGCATTGTCCCTGGGAACACTGAAGCTTTCTTT.